Following are 12 T cell receptor beta chains from one sample sequenced in a study of T cell responses to AZD1222 COVID-19 vaccine. Clones were read by immunoSEQ multiplex PCR, and TCRdb kept only the in-frame ones, dropping some. Of about 150,000 clones listed, 70% to 90% are singletons. Sequencing used peripheral blood, obtained on day 0 of AZD1222 vaccination. Receptor source: an adult in good health.

V is TRBV5-1 and J is TRBJ2-5; 10 bases match TRBD2. The CDR3 loop spans 15 amino acids. Looked up from germline, CDR1 is SGHRS and CDR2 is YFSETQ. The ends lost 3 bases at V and 2 bases at J; junction bases unmatched: 4. As DNA, the CDR3 is TGCGCCAGCAGCTACCCGACTAGCGGGCAAGAGACCCAGTACTTC. The encoded protein is CASSYPTSGQETQYF. The whole variable domain, filled in from reference TRBV5-1 and TRBJ2-5, reads KAGVTQTPRYLIKTRGQQVTLSCSPISGHRSVSWYQQTPGQGLQFLFEYFSETQRNKGNFPGRFSGRQFSNSRSEMNVSTLELGDSALYLCASSYPTSGQETQYFGPGTRLLVL.

This clone appeared a single time. The chain joins TRBV21-1 to TRBJ1-1; the D segment call TRBD1 is taken from the table without a DNA check. TRBV21-1 is flagged as a pseudogene. The CDR3 spans 10 residues. The CDR3 sequence is CASRAGEAFF. DNA for the CDR3: TGTGCCAGCAGGGCAGGGGAAGCTTTCTTT.

The rearrangement joins TRBV28 to TRBJ2-3, with TRBD2 matching 9 bases. This CDR3 region has 17 residues. The V gene's germline CDR1 is MDHEN and CDR2 SYDVKM. The V segment lost 2 bases and the J segment 1 base; nucleotides outside the gene matches: 7. This chain's CDR3 is CASSLGVAGDGTDTQYF. In DNA, the CDR3 is TGTGCCAGCAGTTTAGGTGTAGCGGGAGATGGCACAGATACGCAGTATTTT.

This chain connects TRBV6-6 to TRBJ1-1, with 8 bases fitting TRBD1. The CDR3 covers 14 residues. Germline V gene lookup returns CDR1 MNHNY and CDR2 SVGAGI (reference sequence). The trim removed 7 bases at V and 5 bases at J, leaving 9 bases unmatched. The CDR3 loop reads CASTRDRLSTEAFF. In DNA form, the CDR3 reads TGTGCCAGCACCCGGGACAGGCTATCTACTGAAGCTTTCTTT.

This clone occurred once. J is TRBJ2-3 and V is TRBV7-9; perhaps TRBD2 as D (5 bases). Trimming cost V 5 bases and J 5 bases, with 14 bases left between them. CDR1 and CDR2 from the germline V gene are SEHNR and FQNEAQ (reference sequence). The CDR3 sequence is 14 residues long. The CDR3 protein is CASSPTNTRDTQYF. The DNA of the CDR3 is TGTGCCAGCAGCCCGACGAATACTAGAGATACGCAGTATTTT.

This clone was seen more than once but under ten times. This sequence joins TRBV10-3 and TRBJ1-5; D is uncertain. CDR1 and CDR2 (germline): ENHRY, SYGVKD. The CDR3 totals 14 residues. Trimming took 4 bases from V and 3 from J, leaving 10 bases between them. The CDR3 protein is CAISAGSNNQPQHF. The CDR3 nucleotides are TGTGCCATCAGTGCTGGGTCCAACAATCAGCCCCAGCATTTT.

This chain links TRBV5-4 with TRBJ1-1; D uncertain. CDR1 is SGHNT, CDR2 YYREEE, per germline (reference sequence). CDR3 length equals 14 residues. Trimming took off 4 bases at V and 0 bases at J, with 10 bases between the two ends. The CDR3 nucleotides are TGTGCCAGCAGCCCGCCGACATTGAACACTGAAGCTTTCTTT. Its translation: CASSPPTLNTEAFF.

As for this clone: A read error may produce the germline difference seen at one junction end. The J gene is TRBJ1-1, the V gene TRBV30; TRBD1 might be the D (5 bases). Germline CDR1 is GTSNPN and CDR2 is SVGIG (reference sequence). CDR3 size: 13 residues. CDR3 DNA sequence: TGTGCCTGGAGTCACCAAGACAGCCGGAAGCTTGGGTTT. Protein product: CAWSHQDSRKLGF.

The V call is TRBV19, the J call TRBJ2-1; possible D gene TRBD2, 6 bases. With 5 bases removed from V and 8 bases from J, the gap between germline ends came to 22 bases. Germline assignment: CDR1 LNHDA and CDR2 SQIVND (reference sequence). The CDR3 is 16 residues long. The CDR3 coding sequence is TGTGCCAGTAGTCTTCAGCGAGGAGGGCCACCCGATGAGCAGTTCTTC. Its protein is CASSLQRGGPPDEQFF.

V usage is TRBV28 and J usage is TRBJ1-1; D perhaps matches TRBD1 (6 bases). The germline CDR1 and CDR2 sequences are MDHEN and SYDVKM. This CDR3 spans 14 amino acids. The V end was cut by 2 bases, the J end by 8 bases, with 15 bases between. The CDR3 nucleotides read TGTGCCAGCAGTTTACCCCCCAGCGGGGGCGAAGCTTTCTTT. This gives the protein CASSLPPSGGEAFF.

The V gene is TRBV19, the J gene TRBJ1-2; 9 bases are a match to TRBD1. Unmatched junction bases numbered 6, after V lost 5 bases and J lost 2 bases. CDR3 length: 15 residues. Germline V gene lookup returns CDR1 LNHDA and CDR2 SQIVND (reference sequence). CDR3 bases: TGTGCCAGTAGTCCTACAGGGGGCGCAAACTATGGCTACACCTTC. Residues: CASSPTGGANYGYTF. Full variable domain (outside the CDR3, taken from reference TRBV19 and TRBJ1-2): DGGITQSPKYLFRKEGQNVTLSCEQNLNHDAMYWYRQDPGQGLRLIYYSQIVNDFQKGDIAEGYSVSREKKESFPLTVTSAQKNPTAFYLCASSPTGGANYGYTFGSGTRLTVV.

This clone has just one count. The chain recombines TRBV29-1 with TRBJ1-1; 8 nucleotides agree with TRBD1. The germline V gene has CDR1 SQVTM and CDR2 ANQGSEA. With 6 bases clipped from V and 3 bases from J, the junction kept 15 bases outside the gene matches. The CDR3 has 16 amino acids. In DNA form, the CDR3 reads TGCAGCGTAGTTACTTCGGACAGGGAGAAGGACACTGAAGCTTTCTTT. It encodes CSVVTSDREKDTEAFF. Drawing the rest from reference TRBV29-1 and TRBJ1-1, the complete variable domain is SAVISQKPSRDICQRGTSLTIQCQVDSQVTMMFWYRQQPGQSLTLIATANQGSEATYESGFVIDKFPISRPNLTFSTLTVSNMSPEDSSIYLCSVVTSDREKDTEAFFGQGTRLTVV.